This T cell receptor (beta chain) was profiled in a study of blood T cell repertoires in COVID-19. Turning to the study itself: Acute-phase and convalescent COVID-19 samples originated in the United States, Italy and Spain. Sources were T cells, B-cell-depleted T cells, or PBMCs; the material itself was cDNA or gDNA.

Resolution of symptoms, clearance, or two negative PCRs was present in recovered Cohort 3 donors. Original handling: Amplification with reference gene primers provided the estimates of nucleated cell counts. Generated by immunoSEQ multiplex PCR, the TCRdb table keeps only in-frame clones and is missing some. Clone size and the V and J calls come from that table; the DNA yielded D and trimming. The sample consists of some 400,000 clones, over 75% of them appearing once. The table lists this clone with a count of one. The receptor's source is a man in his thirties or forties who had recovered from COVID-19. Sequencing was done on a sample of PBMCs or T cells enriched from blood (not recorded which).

In nucleotides, the CDR3 is TGTGCCAGCAGTGAAAAACGGGGAGAAGAACTGTTTTTT. Translated, it gives CASSEKRGEELFF. The rearrangement joins TRBV6-1 to TRBJ1-4; D remains ambiguous. Trimming took off 2 bases at V and 12 bases at J, with 13 bases between the two ends. The CDR3 length is 13 residues. Per the germline V gene, CDR1 is MNHNS and CDR2 is SASEGT.